One T cell receptor (beta chain) is described in this entry. These data come from a study of cytomegalovirus exposure and HLA in healthy donors. The study ran its PCR with 60 Vbeta and 13 Jbeta primers. Assay used: immunoSEQ multiplex PCR; TCRdb lists only in-frame clones, some missing. Of around 100,000 clones listed, roughly 80% are singletons. The CDR3 totals 13 residues. With V trimmed by 4 bases and J by 6 bases, 6 bases remained unmatched. Looked up from germline, CDR1 is SGHDT and CDR2 is YYEEEE. This TCR came from a man aged 25-40 years in good health and CMV-seropositive. J is TRBJ1-2 and V is TRBV5-6; 7 nucleotides line up with TRBD1. Sequencing input: PBMCs. CDR3 protein: CASSVQGKDGYTF. The CDR3 DNA reads TGTGCCAGCAGCGTACAGGGGAAGGATGGCTACACCTTC.